The rows below give T cell receptor beta chains drawn from one sample of a study of blood T cell repertoires in COVID-19. Profiling relied on immunoSEQ multiplex PCR, and the TCRdb table lists in-frame clones only, not all of them. The sample shows more than 150,000 clones, 84% of them seen only once. Sample: peripheral blood. These receptors were collected from a human donor in a cohort sampled during active COVID-19. CDR3s leave out the opening cysteine and the closing phenylalanine or tryptophan. Each record gives: V gene, J gene, CDR3 protein.

TRBV27,TRBJ2-7,ASSSSGSSYEQY
TRBV11-2,TRBJ2-2,ASSSRVGGELF
TRBV27,TRBJ1-2,ASTLRQAFGGYGYT
TRBV7-8,TRBJ2-3,ASSLATSDRSTDTQY
TRBV30,TRBJ1-6,AWTRTRVGGSPLH
TRBV20-1,TRBJ2-1,SASEAGRVMSRF
TRBV12-3/TRBV12-4,TRBJ1-2,ASSPTPFYGYT
TRBV27,TRBJ1-1,ASSLLGRVGMNTEAF
TRBV30,TRBJ2-7,AWGPSSYEQY
TRBV6-1,TRBJ2-7,ASSETGPSYEQY